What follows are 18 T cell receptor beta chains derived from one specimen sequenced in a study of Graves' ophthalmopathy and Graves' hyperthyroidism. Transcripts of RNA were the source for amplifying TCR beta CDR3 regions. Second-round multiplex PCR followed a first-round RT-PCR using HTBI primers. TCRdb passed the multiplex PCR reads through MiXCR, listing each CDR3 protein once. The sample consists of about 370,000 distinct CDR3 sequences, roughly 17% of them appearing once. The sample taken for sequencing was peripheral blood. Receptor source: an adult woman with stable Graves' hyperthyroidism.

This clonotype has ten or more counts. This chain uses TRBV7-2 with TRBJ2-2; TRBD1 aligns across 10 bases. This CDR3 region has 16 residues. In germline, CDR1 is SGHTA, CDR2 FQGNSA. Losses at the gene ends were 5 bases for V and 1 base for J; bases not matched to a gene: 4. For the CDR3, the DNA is TGTGCCAGCAGCGGACAGGGGGTCCGGAACACCGGGGAGCTGTTTTTT. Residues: CASSGQGVRNTGELFF.

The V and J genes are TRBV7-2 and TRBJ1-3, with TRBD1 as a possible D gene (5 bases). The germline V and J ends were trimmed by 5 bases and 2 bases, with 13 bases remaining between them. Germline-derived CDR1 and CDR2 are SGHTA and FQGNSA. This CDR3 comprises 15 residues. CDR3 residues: CASSALGGAGNTIYF. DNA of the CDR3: TGTGCCAGCAGCGCCTTGGGGGGGGCTGGAAACACCATATATTTT.

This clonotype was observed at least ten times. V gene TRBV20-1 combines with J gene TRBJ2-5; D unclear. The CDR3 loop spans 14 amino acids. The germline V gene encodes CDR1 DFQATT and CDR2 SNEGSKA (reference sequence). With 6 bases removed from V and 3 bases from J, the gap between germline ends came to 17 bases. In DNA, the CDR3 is TGCAGTGCGCACTCCCGGGTTCCAAAAGAGACCCAGTACTTC. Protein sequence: CSAHSRVPKETQYF.

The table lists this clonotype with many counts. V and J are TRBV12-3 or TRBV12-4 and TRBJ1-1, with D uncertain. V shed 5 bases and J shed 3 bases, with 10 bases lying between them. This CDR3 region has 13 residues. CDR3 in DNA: TGTGCCAGCAGTCAGATAAGGGACACTGAAGCTTTCTTT. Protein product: CASSQIRDTEAFF.

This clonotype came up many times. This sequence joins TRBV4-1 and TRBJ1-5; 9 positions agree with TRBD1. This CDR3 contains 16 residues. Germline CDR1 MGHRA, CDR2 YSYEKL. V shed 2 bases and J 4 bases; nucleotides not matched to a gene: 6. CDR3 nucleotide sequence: TGCGCCAGCAGCCAACCCGGGACAGGGCGAAATCAGCCCCAGCATTTT. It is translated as CASSQPGTGRNQPQHF.

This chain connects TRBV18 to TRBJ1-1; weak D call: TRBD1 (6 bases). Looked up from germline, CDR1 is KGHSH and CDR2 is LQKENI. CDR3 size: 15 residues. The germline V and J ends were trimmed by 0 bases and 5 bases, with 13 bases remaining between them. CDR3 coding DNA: TGTGCCAGCTCACCACCTTCCAGGGGAGGTACTGAAGCTTTCTTT. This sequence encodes CASSPPSRGGTEAFF.

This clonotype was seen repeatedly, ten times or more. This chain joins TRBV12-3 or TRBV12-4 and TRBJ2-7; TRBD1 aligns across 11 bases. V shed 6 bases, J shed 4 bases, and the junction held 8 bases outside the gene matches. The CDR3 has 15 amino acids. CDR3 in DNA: TGTGCCAGCAGACAAGGACAGGGGGCATATTACGAGCAGTACTTC. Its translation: CASRQGQGAYYEQYF.

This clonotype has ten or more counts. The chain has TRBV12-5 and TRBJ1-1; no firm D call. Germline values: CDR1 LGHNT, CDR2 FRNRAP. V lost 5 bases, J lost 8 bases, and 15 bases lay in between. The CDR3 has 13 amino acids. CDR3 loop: CASGLSRTDEAFF. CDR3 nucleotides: TGTGCTAGTGGTCTTTCCCGGACGGACGAAGCTTTCTTT. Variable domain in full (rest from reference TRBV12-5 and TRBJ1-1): DARVTQTPRHKVTEMGQEVTMRCQPILGHNTVFWYRQTMMQGLELLAYFRNRAPLDDSGMPKDRFSAEMPDATLATLKIQPSEPRDSAVYFCASGLSRTDEAFFGQGTRLTVV.

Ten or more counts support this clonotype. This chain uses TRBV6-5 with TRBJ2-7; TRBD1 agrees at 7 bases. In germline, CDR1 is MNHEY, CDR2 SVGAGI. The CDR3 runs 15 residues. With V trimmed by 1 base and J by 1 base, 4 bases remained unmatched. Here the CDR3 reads CASSYYGGQSYEQYF. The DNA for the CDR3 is TGTGCCAGCAGTTACTATGGGGGACAGTCCTACGAGCAGTACTTC.

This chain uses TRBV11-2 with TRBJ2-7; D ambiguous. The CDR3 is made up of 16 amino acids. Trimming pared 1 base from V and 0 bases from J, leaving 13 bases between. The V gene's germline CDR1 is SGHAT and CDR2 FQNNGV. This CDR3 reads CASSLVGSIISYEQYF. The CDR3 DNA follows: TGTGCCAGCAGCTTAGTCGGCTCTATAATCTCCTACGAGCAGTACTTC.

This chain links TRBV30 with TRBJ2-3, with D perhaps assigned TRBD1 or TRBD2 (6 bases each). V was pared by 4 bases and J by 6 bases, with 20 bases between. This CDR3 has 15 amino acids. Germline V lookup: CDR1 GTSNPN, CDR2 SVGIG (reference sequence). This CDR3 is CAWTQQGGFLDTQYF. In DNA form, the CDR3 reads TGTGCCTGGACCCAGCAAGGGGGGTTCCTTGATACGCAGTATTTT.

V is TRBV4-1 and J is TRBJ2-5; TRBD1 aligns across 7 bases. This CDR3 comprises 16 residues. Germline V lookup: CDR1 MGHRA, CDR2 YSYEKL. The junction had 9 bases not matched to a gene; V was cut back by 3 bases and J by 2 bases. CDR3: CASSQAKGGQQETQYF. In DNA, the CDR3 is TGCGCCAGCAGCCAGGCTAAAGGGGGACAGCAAGAGACCCAGTACTTC.

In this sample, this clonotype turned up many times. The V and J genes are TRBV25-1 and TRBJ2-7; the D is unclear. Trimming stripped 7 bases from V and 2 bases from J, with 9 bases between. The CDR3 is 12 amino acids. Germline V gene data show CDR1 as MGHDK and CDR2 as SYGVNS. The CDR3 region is CASTDDPYEQYF. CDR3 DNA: TGTGCCAGCACCGACGACCCCTACGAGCAGTACTTC.

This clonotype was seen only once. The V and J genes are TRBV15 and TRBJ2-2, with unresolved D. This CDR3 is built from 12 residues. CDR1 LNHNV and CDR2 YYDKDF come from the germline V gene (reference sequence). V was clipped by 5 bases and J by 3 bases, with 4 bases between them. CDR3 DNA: TGTGCCACCAGCCTAGACACCGGGGAGCTGTTTTTT. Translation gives CATSLDTGELFF.

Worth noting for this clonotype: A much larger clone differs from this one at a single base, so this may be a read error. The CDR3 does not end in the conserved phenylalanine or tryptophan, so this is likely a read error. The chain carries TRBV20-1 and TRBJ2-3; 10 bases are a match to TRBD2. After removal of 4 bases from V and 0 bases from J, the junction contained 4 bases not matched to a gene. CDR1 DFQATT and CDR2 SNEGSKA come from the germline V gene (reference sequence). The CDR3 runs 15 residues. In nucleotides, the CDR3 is TGCAGTGCTATAGCGGGAGGAGGAAGCACAGATACGCAGTATTGT. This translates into CSAIAGGGSTDTQYC.

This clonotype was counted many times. The CDR3 DNA sequence: TGTGCCACCACCCCGGGGGGAGGGGCCCTCTACGAGCAGTACTTC. It is translated as CATTPGGGALYEQYF. This chain connects TRBV15 to TRBJ2-7, with 7 positions matching TRBD2. Germline CDR1 and CDR2: LNHNV and YYDKDF (reference sequence). The CDR3 extends over 15 amino acids. V dropped 7 bases and J dropped 3; count of bases not matched to a gene: 12.

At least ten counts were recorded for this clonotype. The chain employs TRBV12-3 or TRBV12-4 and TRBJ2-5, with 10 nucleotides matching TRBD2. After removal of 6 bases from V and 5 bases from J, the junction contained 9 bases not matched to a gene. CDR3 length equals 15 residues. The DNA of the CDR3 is TGTGCCAGCAGCCCGGGAGCGGGAGGGTTCGAGACCCAGTACTTC. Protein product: CASSPGAGGFETQYF.

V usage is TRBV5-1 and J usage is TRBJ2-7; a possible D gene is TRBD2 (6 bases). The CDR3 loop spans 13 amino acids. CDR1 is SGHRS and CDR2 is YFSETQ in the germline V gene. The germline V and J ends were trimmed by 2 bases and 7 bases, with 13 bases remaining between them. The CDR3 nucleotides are TGCGCCAGCAGCTTTGGGGGGTACTGGGAGCAGTACTTC. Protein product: CASSFGGYWEQYF.